The 16 T cell receptor beta chains given below trace back to one sample, sequenced in a study. TCRdb reprocessed the RT-PCR reads with MiXCR, giving one entry per CDR3 protein. Among about 680,000 distinct CDR3 sequences, 13% to 15% were seen once, and the ten largest hold 3.6%. Sequencing was performed on memory CD4+ T cells from blood. All receptors derive from a female donor in good health, serving as a healthy control.

This clonotype has a handful of counts. J is TRBJ1-4 and V is TRBV6-5; D remains unclear. Germline V gene sequence: CDR1 MNHEY, CDR2 SVGAGI. This CDR3 is built from 16 residues. Trimming took off 0 bases at V and 0 bases at J, with 8 bases between the two ends. DNA for the CDR3: TGTGCCAGCAGTTACTCCTTCTATGCAACTAATGAAAAACTGTTTTTT. Its protein product is CASSYSFYATNEKLFF.

This clonotype was observed many times. V usage is TRBV7-2 and J usage is TRBJ2-3; D uncertain. Trimming stripped 2 bases from V and 5 bases from J, with 11 bases between. CDR3 length: 14 amino acids. Germline V gene lookup returns CDR1 SGHTA and CDR2 FQGNSA. The CDR3 region has the DNA TGTGCCAGCAGCTTAAGGAAACCTGGAGATACGCAGTATTTT. Translating gives CASSLRKPGDTQYF.

At least ten counts were recorded for this clonotype. The junction departs from the called germline gene at one end, perhaps through a read error. The genes are TRBV5-1 and TRBJ1-1; D call uncertain. The CDR3 totals 15 residues. Germline lookup yields CDR1 SGHRS and CDR2 YFSETQ. In nucleotides, the CDR3 is TGTGCCAGCAGTTCCGATCGGGGAGGAAACACTGAAGCTTTCTTT. It is translated as CASSSDRGGNTEAFF. Variable domain in full (rest from reference TRBV5-1 and TRBJ1-1): KAGVTQTPRYLIKTRGQQVTLSCSPISGHRSVSWYQQTPGQGLQFLFEYFSETQRNKGNFPGRFSGRQFSNSRSEMNVSTLELGDSALYLCASSSDRGGNTEAFFGQGTRLTVV.

V and J are TRBV5-6 and TRBJ2-7; D possibly corresponds to TRBD2 (5 bases). CDR1 and CDR2 from the germline V gene are SGHDT and YYEEEE. The CDR3 is made up of 18 amino acids. Trimming cost V 1 base and J 7 bases, with 27 bases left between them. CDR3 coding DNA: TGTGCCAGCAGCTTGTCCGGGTTACGGCTAGCAGGCTACAATGAGCAGTACTTC. Its translation: CASSLSGLRLAGYNEQYF.

This clonotype was counted ten times or more. This rearrangement joins TRBV6-2 or TRBV6-3 to TRBJ2-3; D call uncertain. The CDR3 length is 14 residues. The V end was cut by 6 bases, the J end by 1 base, with 11 bases between. The germline CDR1 and CDR2 sequences are MNHEY and SVGEGT. CDR3 nucleotide sequence: TGTGCCAGCAGAAAAGACCCCGGCACAGATACGCAGTATTTT. This sequence encodes CASRKDPGTDTQYF.

The chain couples TRBV5-6 to TRBJ1-2, with D possibly being TRBD1 (5 bases). Germline assignment: CDR1 SGHDT and CDR2 YYEEEE. The CDR3 runs to 14 residues. The V gene lost 1 base and the J gene lost 5 bases, with 12 bases spanning the gap. The DNA for the CDR3 is TGTGCCAGCAGCTTGAGGGACCCCGTTTATGGCTACACCTTC. This gives the protein CASSLRDPVYGYTF. The full variable domain, rest sourced from reference TRBV5-6 and TRBJ1-2, is DAGVTQSPTHLIKTRGQQVTLRCSPKSGHDTVSWYQQALGQGPQFIFQYYEEEERQRGNFPDRFSGHQFPNYSSELNVNALLLGDSALYLCASSLRDPVYGYTFGSGTRLTVV.

The genes are TRBV5-5 and TRBJ2-4, with no clear D. The germline V gene has CDR1 SGHKS and CDR2 YYEKEE (reference sequence). V was cut by 1 base and J by 3 bases, with 14 bases left in between. CDR3 size: 16 residues. In DNA form, the CDR3 reads TGTGCCAGCAGCTTGACTTACCAGGCCGACAAAAACATTCAGTACTTC. As protein: CASSLTYQADKNIQYF.

This clonotype turned up a few times. The V call is TRBV2, the J call TRBJ1-4; D remains ambiguous. Trimming shortened V by 10 bases and J by 7 bases, and 16 bases separated the two germline ends. The CDR3 loop spans 13 amino acids. Germline loops: CDR1 SNHLY, CDR2 FYNNEI. The CDR3 bases are TGTGCCACCTCTGCCCGCCGGGGTGAAAAACTGTTTTTT. This translates into CATSARRGEKLFF.

The rearrangement links TRBV5-6 to TRBJ2-7; maybe TRBD2 (6 bases). Germline assignment: CDR1 SGHDT and CDR2 YYEEEE. CDR3 length: 18 amino acids. V gave up 1 base and J gave up 5 bases, with 25 bases separating them. This chain's CDR3 is CASSLWETRTFPPHEQYF. In nucleotides, the CDR3 is TGTGCCAGCAGCTTGTGGGAGACTAGGACCTTTCCCCCCCACGAGCAGTACTTC.

The chain has TRBV6-1 and TRBJ1-1; D is undetermined. V lost 2 bases and J 3 bases, leaving 4 bases between the germline ends. This CDR3 comprises 12 residues. Germline CDR1 MNHNS, CDR2 SASEGT. The chain's CDR3 is CASSEPDTEAFF. The CDR3 region has the DNA TGTGCCAGCAGTGAACCCGACACTGAAGCTTTCTTT.

The chain has TRBV5-1 and TRBJ1-1, with 9 positions matching TRBD1. V was pared by 3 bases and J by 6 bases, with 6 bases of the junction left unmatched. Germline V gene data show CDR1 as SGHRS and CDR2 as YFSETQ. CDR3 size: 14 residues. CDR3 loop: CASSWTGALAEAFF. The CDR3, as DNA: TGCGCCAGCAGCTGGACAGGGGCCTTAGCTGAAGCTTTCTTT.

This clonotype came up a few times. The chain links TRBV10-3 to TRBJ2-3, with 11 positions matching TRBD2. Germline V gene sequence: CDR1 ENHRY, CDR2 SYGVKD. Trimming at V came to 8 bases and at J to 3 bases, leaving 4 bases not matched to a gene. This CDR3 spans 14 amino acids. This CDR3 reads CAIASGGSTDTQYF. The CDR3 DNA follows: TGTGCCATCGCTAGCGGGGGGAGTACAGATACGCAGTATTTT.

This clonotype was found many times. Here the CDR3 DNA reads TGTGCCTGGATTCGACAGGGACCGGGCGAGCAGTACTTC. Amino acids: CAWIRQGPGEQYF. The J gene is TRBJ2-7, the V gene TRBV30, with 7 bases that match TRBD1. CDR1 is GTSNPN and CDR2 is SVGIG in the germline V gene (reference sequence). The ends lost 4 bases at V and 6 bases at J; junction bases unmatched: 9. The CDR3 has 13 amino acids.

This clonotype showed up many times. The chain employs TRBV27 and TRBJ2-1, with TRBD1 matching over 7 bases. Trimming removed 10 bases from V and 3 bases from J; junction bases left unmatched: 3. This CDR3 has 12 residues. Looked up from germline, CDR1 is MNHEY and CDR2 is SMNVEV (reference sequence). The CDR3 nucleotides read TGTGCCACCTGGGACAGCTACAATGAGCAGTTCTTC. Protein: CATWDSYNEQFF.

In its sample, this clonotype was seen a few times. The chain employs TRBV7-2 and TRBJ1-6, with D perhaps TRBD1 (5 bases). Germline lookup yields CDR1 SGHTA and CDR2 FQGNSA. V dropped 5 bases and J dropped 7 bases, with 18 bases sitting between them. There are 16 residues in the CDR3. The CDR3 DNA reads TGTGCCAGCAGCACGGAAGCGGGGACTCCAAATTCACCCCTCCACTTT. This gives the protein CASSTEAGTPNSPLHF.

J is TRBJ2-1 and V is TRBV24-1, with D perhaps assigned TRBD1 or TRBD2 (5 bases each). The V gene's germline CDR1 is KGHDR and CDR2 SFDVKD. There are 17 residues in the CDR3. V lost 6 bases and J lost 4, with 21 bases in between. CDR3 residues: CATSQPGVVWGYNEQFF. Written as DNA, the CDR3 is TGTGCCACCAGTCAGCCCGGTGTTGTGTGGGGGTACAATGAGCAGTTCTTC.